This T cell receptor (beta chain) was observed in a study of blood T cell repertoires in COVID-19 (dated by TCRdb to about 2020). Concerning the study at large: Samples from collaborators originated in the United States, Italy and Spain and spanned both the acute and convalescent phases of COVID-19. The material from the prospective study consisted of cDNA or gDNA derived from T cells, B-cell-depleted T cells, or PBMCs. The dataset comprised deeply sampled blood TCRbeta repertoires from subjects exposed to, actively infected with, or recovered from COVID-19. A freely available public database, intended as a resource for researchers studying the immune response to SARS-CoV-2, is where the repertoires were released. The samples were drawn from the first 160 participants of the ongoing ImmuneRACE study and from under 1,500 subjects provided by 6 global collaborators. Sample metadata almost always included a de-identified subject ID, COVID-19 status, age in years and sex. HLA class I and class II types, where available, came from metadata supplied by the sample provider rather than from assay-based typing. Broader findings and caveats from the paper: The amount of clinical and demographic metadata varied by source and participant and was provided uncurated.

The immunoSEQ Assay, a bias-controlled multiplex PCR, was used to amplify TCRbeta CDR3 regions from genomic DNA. In the source study's methods: The number of nucleated cells in each sample was estimated by amplification of reference gene primers within the assay. Sequence reads were collapsed and filtered to measure the absolute abundance of every unique TCRbeta CDR3 rearrangement. For each sample, productive Simpson clonality was calculated by taking the square root of Simpson's diversity index across productive rearrangements. Not all clones reach the TCRdb copy of this immuneACCESS table, which keeps in-frame sequences only. Checked studies attribute under half of the gap to unresolved V genes and leave the rest unexplained. The V and J calls and the clone size are those of that table, but D and trimming were determined from the DNA. The sample contains roughly 47,000 clones, approximately 90% of them found a single time. Roughly 16% of the sample lies in the top ten.

This clone was counted a few times. There is no known antigen for this receptor. One base away there is no much larger clone; base qualities are not given. Sequences SGHVS (CDR1) and FQNEAQ (CDR2) are obtained from the germline V gene. The CDR3 spans 15 residues, from the cysteine through the phenylalanine. CDR3 DNA is the only sequence kept; it has 45 bases, read in frame from the first base. Trimming leaves V shorter by 5 bases and J shorter by 4 bases, with the junction holding 3 bases beyond the gene matches. Collaborating institutions collected whole blood in K2EDTA tubes following their own protocols. For TCRbeta analysis, collaborators shipped samples in one of three forms: frozen whole blood, isolated PBMCs, or DNA extracted from either of those sample types.

Sequencing used peripheral blood. The sequence is built from TRBV7-8 and TRBJ2-2, and 11 junctional nucleotides match TRBD2. This clonotype was obtained from a man in his 70s with active COVID-19. CDR3 loop: CASSTGTSGTGELFF. Read as DNA, the sequence is TGTGCCAGCAGCACCGGGACTAGCGGCACCGGGGAGCTGTTTTTT.